The 32 T cell receptor beta chains below were found in one sample sequenced in a study of blood T cells in healthy people across ages. A second PCR of roughly 6 to 12 cycles used a sample-barcoded 5' primer and a J-beta primer mix. TCRdb used MiXCR to reprocess the 5' RACE reads, holding one entry per CDR3 protein. The data hold hundreds of thousands of distinct CDR3 sequences, with roughly 45% observed a single time. Sequenced input: blood. The origin of the receptors is a woman aged 60-75 years in good health.

This sequence joins TRBV15 and TRBJ1-5; no firm D call. V lost 3 bases, J lost 0 bases, and 3 bases lay in between. In germline, CDR1 is LNHNV, CDR2 YYDKDF (reference sequence). The CDR3 runs 13 residues. This CDR3 reads CATSRFSNQPQHF. In nucleotides, the CDR3 is TGTGCCACCAGCAGGTTTAGCAATCAGCCCCAGCATTTT.

This clonotype was observed a few times. The chain links TRBV20-1 to TRBJ2-3, with 10 bases identical to TRBD2. In germline, CDR1 is DFQATT, CDR2 SNEGSKA (reference sequence). The CDR3 totals 18 residues. The J segment lost 5 bases and the V segment lost 4 bases, leaving 18 bases of the junction unmatched. CDR3 protein: CSANPGTSEGGPIDTQYF. The CDR3 nucleotides read TGCAGTGCTAACCCCGGGACTAGCGAGGGAGGCCCCATAGATACGCAGTATTTT.

The chain joins TRBV5-1 to TRBJ1-1, with D perhaps TRBD1 (6 bases). The CDR3 sequence is 16 residues long. Germline V gene lookup returns CDR1 SGHRS and CDR2 YFSETQ. V shed 3 bases and J shed 1 base, with 16 bases lying between them. The CDR3 sequence is CASSYVAGTSNTEAFF. CDR3 nucleotide sequence: TGCGCCAGCAGCTATGTAGCCGGGACATCGAACACTGAAGCTTTCTTT.

V gene TRBV5-6 combines with J gene TRBJ2-2; TRBD1 is a possible D gene (5 bases). Looked up from germline, CDR1 is SGHDT and CDR2 is YYEEEE. The CDR3 has 15 amino acids. Trimming took off 2 bases at V and 4 bases at J, with 12 bases between the two ends. The CDR3 is CASSFQGRSTGELFF. The CDR3 DNA reads TGTGCCAGCAGCTTTCAGGGCCGCAGCACCGGGGAGCTGTTTTTT.

The rearrangement links TRBV28 to TRBJ1-5, with D perhaps matching TRBD1 (5 bases). V was clipped by 6 bases and J by 7 bases, with 10 bases between them. The germline V gene encodes CDR1 MDHEN and CDR2 SYDVKM. The CDR3 consists of 12 residues. CDR3 in DNA: TGTGCCAGCAGATTACAGGACCAGCCCCAGCATTTT. Amino acids: CASRLQDQPQHF. Full variable domain (missing parts from reference TRBV28 and TRBJ1-5): DVKVTQSSRYLVKRTGEKVFLECVQDMDHENMFWYRQDPGLGLRLIYFSYDVKMKEKGDIPEGYSVSREKKERFSLILESASTNQTSMYLCASRLQDQPQHFGDGTRLSIL.

In this sample, this clonotype turned up a few times. The rearrangement joins TRBV20-1 to TRBJ2-5; 7 bases line up with TRBD1. Per germline, CDR1 DFQATT and CDR2 SNEGSKA (reference sequence). The length of the CDR3 is 11 residues. V shed 5 bases and J 9 bases; nucleotides not matched to a gene: 6. Here the CDR3 reads CSAGTQGAQYF. CDR3 in DNA: TGCAGTGCTGGAACTCAGGGGGCCCAGTACTTC.

CDR3 sequence: CASSSLAGVFNEQFF. CDR3 coding DNA: TGTGCCAGCAGTTCTCTAGCGGGAGTGTTTAATGAGCAGTTCTTC. The V gene is TRBV7-2, the J gene TRBJ2-1; 10 nucleotides match TRBD2. The J segment lost 7 bases and the V segment lost 6 bases, leaving 9 bases of the junction unmatched. Looked up from germline, CDR1 is SGHTA and CDR2 is FQGNSA. This CDR3 comprises 15 residues.

The rearrangement uses TRBV7-6 and TRBJ2-6; no reliable D call. The CDR3 runs 15 residues. The V and J ends lost 5 bases and 0 bases respectively, with 8 bases between them. CDR1 is SGHVS, CDR2 FNYEAQ, per germline. The CDR3 sequence is CASSRTSSGANVLTF. The DNA for the CDR3 is TGTGCCAGCAGCCGTACCTCCTCTGGGGCCAACGTCCTGACTTTC.

The V call is TRBV6-2 or TRBV6-3, the J call TRBJ2-3; D may be TRBD1 or TRBD2 (6 bases each). CDR1 MNHEY and CDR2 SVGEGT come from the germline V gene. The CDR3 is 14 residues long. Trimming stripped 7 bases from V and 0 bases from J, with 11 bases between. The CDR3 region is CASNTGASTDTQYF. The DNA of the CDR3 is TGTGCCAGCAACACGGGGGCCAGCACAGATACGCAGTATTTT.

On this clonotype: A read error may produce the germline difference seen at one junction end. This chain uses TRBV11-3 with TRBJ2-1; TRBD2 aligns across 8 bases. This CDR3 has 15 residues. Germline-derived CDR1 and CDR2 are SGHNT and YENEEA. CDR3 in amino acids: CAGSPGTRWGNEQFF. CDR3 bases: TGTGCCGGCAGCCCGGGGACTAGATGGGGCAATGAGCAGTTCTTC.

The rearrangement links TRBV20-1 to TRBJ2-5; 8 bases agree with TRBD1. V was clipped by 2 bases and J by 2 bases; unmatched bases: 10. Germline lookup yields CDR1 DFQATT and CDR2 SNEGSKA (reference sequence). The CDR3 totals 16 residues. CDR3 in DNA: TGCAGTGCTAGACCCCGGACAGGGCGACCTCAAGAGACCCAGTACTTC. This encodes CSARPRTGRPQETQYF.

This sequence joins TRBV28 and TRBJ1-4; 11 bases agree with TRBD1. The junction had 5 bases not matched to a gene; V was cut back by 4 bases and J by 7 bases. Germline V gene sequence: CDR1 MDHEN, CDR2 SYDVKM. This CDR3 is built from 15 residues. The CDR3: CASSSTGTGGEKLFF. CDR3 in DNA: TGTGCCAGCAGTTCAACCGGGACAGGGGGTGAAAAACTGTTTTTT. Complete variable domain (other parts from reference TRBV28 and TRBJ1-4): DVKVTQSSRYLVKRTGEKVFLECVQDMDHENMFWYRQDPGLGLRLIYFSYDVKMKEKGDIPEGYSVSREKKERFSLILESASTNQTSMYLCASSSTGTGGEKLFFGSGTQLSVL.

The table lists this clonotype with a count of one. The gene calls are TRBV30 and TRBJ2-5, with 7 bases lining up with TRBD1. The J call could be wrong; TRBJ2-1 is a better fit for the DNA end. The CDR3 is 14 residues long. The germline CDR1 and CDR2 sequences are GTSNPN and SVGIG (reference sequence). The CDR3 nucleotides read TGTGCCTGGAGACAAGGGGGCACTGAAGAGACCCAGTTCTTC. Its translation: CAWRQGGTEETQFF.

In DNA, the CDR3 is TGTGCCACCAGAGATGGCATGAACACTGAAGCTTTCTTT. Translation: CATRDGMNTEAFF. This chain uses TRBV24-1 with TRBJ1-1; no clear D. Per germline, CDR1 KGHDR and CDR2 SFDVKD. The V gene lost 7 bases and the J gene lost 0 bases, with 8 bases spanning the gap. This CDR3 spans 13 amino acids.

V usage is TRBV20-1 and J usage is TRBJ1-2; D uncertain. CDR3 length equals 12 residues. Germline lookup yields CDR1 DFQATT and CDR2 SNEGSKA (reference sequence). The ends were cut back, 3 bases at V and 4 bases at J, with 9 bases in the middle. CDR3 residues: CSASAQSYGYTF. The CDR3 DNA reads TGCAGTGCTAGCGCACAGAGCTATGGCTACACCTTC.

The chain has TRBV10-2 and TRBJ2-7, with 12 bases identical to TRBD2. Looked up from germline, CDR1 is WSHSY and CDR2 is SAAADI. After removal of 2 bases from V and 7 bases from J, the junction contained 6 bases not matched to a gene. This CDR3 is built from 15 residues. This CDR3 reads CASSEVGLAGWEQYF. Here the CDR3 DNA reads TGCGCCAGCAGTGAGGTGGGACTAGCGGGTTGGGAGCAGTACTTC.

By sample share, this clonotype is medium-sized. J is TRBJ2-1 and V is TRBV7-9; no clear D gene. The germline V gene encodes CDR1 SEHNR and CDR2 FQNEAQ (reference sequence). Trimming cost V 7 bases and J 9 bases, with 13 bases left between them. The CDR3 consists of 12 residues. CDR3 sequence reads: CASNAWAGEQFF. The DNA of the CDR3 is TGTGCCAGCAACGCGTGGGCCGGTGAGCAGTTCTTC. The entire variable domain, with the rest obtained from reference TRBV7-9 and TRBJ2-1, is as follows: DTGVSQNPRHKITKRGQNVTFRCDPISEHNRLYWYRQTLGQGPEFLTYFQNEAQLEKSRLLSDRFSAERPKGSFSTLEIQRTEQGDSAMYLCASNAWAGEQFFGPGTRLTVL.

This chain connects TRBV3-1 to TRBJ2-1; D unclear. V shed 1 base and J shed 5 bases, with 12 bases lying between them. Per germline, CDR1 LGHDT and CDR2 YNNKEL (reference sequence). The CDR3 is made up of 15 amino acids. The CDR3 DNA follows: TGTGCCAGCAGCCAAGCCCCACGGGCCAACAATGAGCAGTTCTTC. It yields the protein CASSQAPRANNEQFF.

The chain is built from TRBV6-2 or TRBV6-3 and TRBJ2-5, with TRBD2 matching over 10 bases. The DNA end is a closer match to TRBJ2-7, so the J assignment may be wrong. Germline CDR1 MNHEY, CDR2 SVGEGT. CDR3 length: 14 residues. DNA for the CDR3: TGTGCCAGCAGTTTAACTAGCGGGATCCACGAGCAGTACTTC. Its protein product is CASSLTSGIHEQYF.

The genes are TRBV19 and TRBJ1-4; D call uncertain. Germline V gene lookup returns CDR1 LNHDA and CDR2 SQIVND (reference sequence). Trimming took off 7 bases at V and 7 bases at J, with 16 bases between the two ends. This CDR3 region has 14 residues. The CDR3 bases are TGTGCCAGTACCCCCTCACGGACCCTTGAAAAACTGTTTTTT. It specifies CASTPSRTLEKLFF. Full variable domain (outside the CDR3, taken from reference TRBV19 and TRBJ1-4): DGGITQSPKYLFRKEGQNVTLSCEQNLNHDAMYWYRQDPGQGLRLIYYSQIVNDFQKGDIAEGYSVSREKKESFPLTVTSAQKNPTAFYLCASTPSRTLEKLFFGSGTQLSVL.

This clonotype was observed a few times. The chain uses TRBV18 and TRBJ2-5, with 7 bases that match TRBD1. The J call may be in error: the DNA end matches TRBJ2-7 better. Germline V gives CDR1 KGHSH, CDR2 LQKENI. CDR3 length: 13 amino acids. CDR3 sequence: CASSSTTGNEQYF. CDR3 nucleotides: TGTGCCAGCTCATCCACGACAGGGAACGAGCAGTACTTC.

This rearrangement joins TRBV12-3 or TRBV12-4 to TRBJ1-4; D may be TRBD1 (5 bases). With 6 bases removed from V and 5 bases from J, the gap between germline ends came to 10 bases. This CDR3 has 13 residues. The CDR3, as DNA: TGTGCCAGCAGGGAGACAGTGAATGAAAAACTGTTTTTT. Translated: CASRETVNEKLFF.

With regard to this clonotype: A clone one base away is much larger, so this may be a read error. The chain carries TRBV5-1 and TRBJ2-1; 10 bases are a match to TRBD2. The CDR3 runs 16 residues. Germline V lookup: CDR1 SGHRS, CDR2 YFSETQ. CDR3 sequence reads: CARSFLAGEPYNEQFF. In DNA, the CDR3 is TGCGCCCGCAGCTTCCTAGCGGGAGAACCCTACAATGAGCAGTTCTTC.

This chain connects TRBV20-1 to TRBJ2-7; D is undetermined. CDR1 is DFQATT, CDR2 SNEGSKA, per germline (reference sequence). Trimming stripped 3 bases from V and 0 bases from J, with 15 bases between. This CDR3 spans 15 amino acids. The CDR3 nucleotides read TGCAGTGCTAGGTTAGGGTCGCTCACCTCCTACGAGCAGTACTTC. This codes for CSARLGSLTSYEQYF.

This clonotype came up a few times. The genes are TRBV7-2 and TRBJ2-3; 12 bases agree with TRBD2. Trimming at V came to 1 base and at J to 5 bases, leaving 7 bases not matched to a gene. CDR3 size: 17 residues. From germline, CDR1 is SGHTA and CDR2 FQGNSA. DNA of the CDR3: TGTGCCAGCAGCTTAGGACTAGCGGGAGCCTTCCTAGATACGCAGTATTTT. Encoded protein: CASSLGLAGAFLDTQYF. Drawing the rest from reference TRBV7-2 and TRBJ2-3, the complete variable domain is GAGVSQSPSNKVTEKGKDVELRCDPISGHTALYWYRQSLGQGLEFLIYFQGNSAPDKSGLPSDRFSAERTGGSVSTLTIQRTQQEDSAVYLCASSLGLAGAFLDTQYFGPGTRLTVL.

The chain is built from TRBV7-3 and TRBJ2-3; either TRBD1 or TRBD2 may fit D (5 bases each). This CDR3 contains 16 residues. Germline assignment: CDR1 SGHTA and CDR2 FQGTGA. Trimming left V 5 bases short and J 6 bases short, with 21 bases between. The CDR3 spells CASSPGVVQGGDTQYF. For the CDR3, the DNA is TGTGCCAGCAGCCCCGGGGTAGTCCAGGGTGGCGATACGCAGTATTTT.

The gene calls are TRBV10-3 and TRBJ2-3; 11 positions match TRBD2. The CDR3 has 14 amino acids. Germline assignment: CDR1 ENHRY and CDR2 SYGVKD. V was clipped by 10 bases and J by 6 bases; unmatched bases: 9. The CDR3 loop reads CATGGTSGRDTQYF. Here the CDR3 DNA reads TGTGCCACCGGGGGGACTAGCGGACGTGATACGCAGTATTTT.

This clonotype was observed a few times. This chain connects TRBV20-1 to TRBJ1-1; 7 bases map to TRBD1. The CDR3 has 14 residues. After removal of 2 bases from V and 1 base from J, the junction contained 4 bases not matched to a gene. From germline, CDR1 is DFQATT and CDR2 SNEGSKA (reference sequence). CDR3 DNA sequence: TGCAGTGCTAGACCAGGGGGGGGGAACACTGAAGCTTTCTTT. This sequence encodes CSARPGGGNTEAFF.

This clonotype was counted between two and nine times. V and J are TRBV7-2 and TRBJ2-7, with 10 bases lining up with TRBD1. V shed 1 base and J 2 bases; nucleotides not matched to a gene: 5. The CDR3 covers 16 residues. Germline values: CDR1 SGHTA, CDR2 FQGNSA. The CDR3, as DNA: TGTGCCAGCAGCTTAGGACAGGGGGCTGCCACCTACGAGCAGTACTTC. Its translation is CASSLGQGAATYEQYF.

A remark on this clonotype: The junction departs from the called germline gene at one end, perhaps through a read error. The chain is built from TRBV5-1 and TRBJ2-1; TRBD1 agrees at 9 bases. This CDR3 has 15 residues. Per germline, CDR1 SGHRS and CDR2 YFSETQ. In DNA, the CDR3 is TGCGCCGGCAGCAAAACCCCCGGGACAGGGAATGAGCAGTTCTTC. Amino acids: CAGSKTPGTGNEQFF. The whole variable domain, filled in from reference TRBV5-1 and TRBJ2-1, reads KAGVTQTPRYLIKTRGQQVTLSCSPISGHRSVSWYQQTPGQGLQFLFEYFSETQRNKGNFPGRFSGRQFSNSRSEMNVSTLELGDSALYLCAGSKTPGTGNEQFFGPGTRLTVL.

This chain uses TRBV3-1 with TRBJ2-2; D uncertain. Germline lookup yields CDR1 LGHDT and CDR2 YNNKEL (reference sequence). This CDR3 contains 15 residues. Trimming shortened V by 4 bases and J by 4 bases, and 13 bases separated the two germline ends. CDR3 coding DNA: TGTGCCAGCAGCCCCCAGGTAGCCACCACCGGGGAGCTGTTTTTT. This translates into CASSPQVATTGELFF.

This clonotype was found a few times. V gene TRBV6-5 combines with J gene TRBJ2-7; D unresolved. Germline CDR1 is MNHEY and CDR2 is SVGAGI. The V and J ends lost 0 bases and 1 base respectively, with 7 bases between them. This CDR3 has 14 amino acids. CDR3 nucleotides: TGTGCCAGCAGTTACTCGATCGAATCCTACGAGCAGTACTTC. Its protein product is CASSYSIESYEQYF.